This T cell receptor (beta chain) came from a study of neurological immune-mediated disorders. A note on this clonotype: A much larger clone differs from this one at a single base, so this may be a read error.

Germline CDR1 and CDR2: DFQATT and SNEGSKA (reference sequence). Trimming shortened V by 6 bases and J by 3 bases, and 10 bases separated the two germline ends. CDR3 length: 12 amino acids. TCRdb re-analysed the 5' RACE reads in MiXCR, keeping a single row per CDR3 protein. This repertoire shows tens of thousands of distinct CDR3 sequences, over 3% found once; its top ten account for 7%. Sequencing was done on a sample of PBMCs. This sequence joins TRBV20-1 and TRBJ2-3; tentatively, D is TRBD2 (6 bases). This receptor was taken from a woman aged 25 to 39 with multiple sclerosis. CDR3 sequence: CSASGTTDTQYF. The CDR3 DNA reads TGCAGTGCCAGTGGGACTACAGATACGCAGTATTTT.